These 7 T cell receptor beta chains originate from one sample sequenced in a study of blood T cell repertoires in COVID-19. The repertoire was sequenced with immunoSEQ multiplex PCR; TCRdb's copy has only in-frame clones and lacks some. Of some 120,000 clones listed, approximately 82% were seen once; the top ten hold less than 8%. The sample was peripheral blood. The receptor set was obtained from an older man with active or convalescent COVID-19.

The genes are TRBV5-1 and TRBJ1-1; no clear D gene. The CDR3 has 14 amino acids. V lost 4 bases and J lost 5, with 15 bases in between. Per germline, CDR1 SGHRS and CDR2 YFSETQ. CDR3 coding DNA: TGCGCCAGCAGCATTCAGAACACGGGGACTGAAGCTTTCTTT. It specifies CASSIQNTGTEAFF.

This chain links TRBV5-1 with TRBJ2-5, with a tentative D call TRBD2 (6 bases). Germline assignment: CDR1 SGHRS and CDR2 YFSETQ. The V and J ends lost 4 bases and 5 bases respectively, with 15 bases between them. The CDR3 runs to 14 residues. CDR3 in amino acids: CASSPERVGETQYF. The DNA of the CDR3 is TGCGCCAGCAGCCCTGAGCGGGTGGGGGAGACCCAGTACTTC.

The V and J genes are TRBV5-5 and TRBJ2-1, with a tentative D call TRBD1 (5 bases). The CDR3 consists of 15 residues. The V gene's germline CDR1 is SGHKS and CDR2 YYEKEE (reference sequence). V gave up 3 bases and J gave up 6 bases, with 16 bases separating them. CDR3 DNA sequence: TGTGCCAGCAGCTCAACGGGCAGGGTGGGCAATGAGCAGTTCTTC. Its protein product is CASSSTGRVGNEQFF.

This chain uses TRBV7-8 with TRBJ2-1; the D gene is possibly TRBD2 (7 bases). Trimming removed 6 bases at V and 5 bases at J, with 23 bases between. The CDR3 has 17 residues. The germline gives CDR1 SGHVS, CDR2 FQNEAQ. The CDR3 bases are TGTGCCAGCAGTTATCCCAGGGGCGGGAGCGGGGACAATGAGCAGTTCTTC. Its protein is CASSYPRGGSGDNEQFF.

The chain recombines TRBV28 with TRBJ1-2; 7 bases agree with TRBD1. There are 15 residues in the CDR3. CDR1 MDHEN and CDR2 SYDVKM come from the germline V gene. V trimming: 5 bases; J trimming: 2 bases; junction bases outside the gene matches: 8. Here the CDR3 reads CASSIPTGNNYGYTF. In DNA, the CDR3 is TGTGCCAGCAGTATCCCGACAGGGAACAACTATGGCTACACCTTC.

The chain links TRBV24-1 to TRBJ2-1; 10 bases align to TRBD2. Germline V gene data show CDR1 as KGHDR and CDR2 as SFDVKD. The V gene end was trimmed by 12 bases and the J gene end by 0 bases; junction bases not matched to a gene: 13. The length of the CDR3 is 17 residues. The CDR3 is CAPRASGGPSSYNEQFF. DNA for the CDR3: TGTGCCCCTCGGGCTAGCGGGGGCCCCAGCTCCTACAATGAGCAGTTCTTC.

This clone was observed a handful of times. The chain has TRBV12-3 or TRBV12-4 and TRBJ1-1, with a possible D match to TRBD1 (5 bases). The CDR3 spans 13 residues. V was trimmed by 1 base and J by 10 bases, leaving 13 bases between them. CDR3 sequence: CASSLGPNGGAFF. The CDR3 DNA reads as TGTGCCAGCAGTTTAGGGCCCAACGGGGGAGCTTTCTTT.